This TCR beta chain was documented in a study of cytomegalovirus exposure and HLA in healthy donors. About the research overall: A subsequent analysis reported that the 120 validation repertoires were produced on the same platform that had also been used for the roughly 710 first-cohort repertoires. Study-level points and caveats: The classifier reportedly diagnosed cytomegalovirus status with high sensitivity and specificity. A subsequent analysis found that TCR clusters from the first cohort also tended to co-occur in the roughly 120 validation repertoires, with about 95% of cluster scores above 0. The listing of roughly 160 TCR beta chains classed them as cytomegalovirus-associated.

From germline, CDR1 is MNHNS and CDR2 SASEGT. The CDR3 has 15 amino acids. V was clipped by 2 bases and J by 7 bases, with 14 bases between them. Notes on this clone: Its cognate antigen is unknown.

TCRdb's copy holds only in-frame clones and misses some; the assay was immunoSEQ multiplex PCR. The data show 150,000 to 200,000 clones, about 95% seen once. The clonotype originates from a woman in her late teens or twenties in good health and CMV-seronegative. V usage is TRBV6-1 and J usage is TRBJ1-4; possible D gene TRBD1, 5 bases. Sequencing used PBMCs. The CDR3 reads CASSEYGQGLEKLFF. The DNA of the CDR3 is TGTGCCAGCAGTGAATATGGGCAGGGTCTTGAAAAACTGTTTTTT.